Many counts were recorded for the clone carrying this T cell receptor (beta chain). What it recognizes is unknown. The entry originates in a study of T-cell memory formation after mild COVID-19. From the 5' RACE reads, TCRdb called clonotypes with MiXCR, one entry per CDR3 protein. The table has about 440,000 distinct CDR3 sequences, approximately 20% seen once; the top ten hold around 8.4%. General observations from the study: Later expanders leaned CD4+, whereas clones that contracted between day 15 and 85 were balanced CD4/CD8.

This TCR came from an adult woman who had mild COVID-19 (a few samples of this study predate the infection). Cell type and time point are not known. Sequencing was done on a sample of PBMCs or a T cell subset sorted from them (not recorded which).

CDR3 sequence: CASSRSTYEQYF. The CDR3, as DNA: TGTGCCAGCAGCCGATCCACCTACGAGCAGTACTTC. The chain employs TRBV3-1 and TRBJ2-7; D gene unclear. Per germline, CDR1 LGHDT and CDR2 YNNKEL (reference sequence). V lost 4 bases, J lost 2 bases, and 6 bases lay in between. The CDR3 is made up of 12 amino acids.